This is a list of T cell receptor beta chains from one sample in a study of cytomegalovirus exposure and HLA in healthy donors. Method: immunoSEQ multiplex PCR; TCRdb's copy keeps in-frame clones and lacks some. The sample includes about 160,000 clones, about 75% of them seen just once. The material sequenced was PBMCs. These receptor sequences come from a man between 18 and 29 years old in good health and CMV-seronegative. Both conserved end residues are part of each CDR3. The D gene is left open where the match is weak. Where a row states a size, it is once, few, many or the class of an expanded clone; other rows omit it.

>TRBV6-6|TRBJ2-7|13|NA|NA
TGTGCCAGCAGTTCCGGCCGGGTGTACGAGCAGTACTTC
CASSSGRVYEQYF
>TRBV6-1|TRBJ1-5|13|TRBD1|few
TGTGCCAGCAGCGGGACAGGGGGGCAGCCCCAGCATTTT
CASSGTGGQPQHF
>TRBV4-3|TRBJ2-7|14|TRBD1|NA
TGCGCCAGCGCCCTTGGGACAGGGATCTACGAGCAGTACTTC
CASALGTGIYEQYF
>TRBV5-1|TRBJ2-3|16|NA|NA
TGCGCCAGCAGCTTGGCCTCTACCGCGGTCCCAGATACGCAGTATTTT
CASSLASTAVPDTQYF
>TRBV18|TRBJ2-7|12|NA|NA
TGTGCCAGCTCACCATCGAGTAACGAGCAGTACTTC
CASSPSSNEQYF
>TRBV5-4|TRBJ1-2|13|NA|NA
TGTGCCAGCAGCTTGGACAGATCCTATGGCTACACCTTC
CASSLDRSYGYTF
>TRBV5-1|TRBJ2-2|13|NA|NA
TGCGCCAGCAGCCCGACGGGGAACGGGGAGCTGTTTTTT
CASSPTGNGELFF
>TRBV4-1|TRBJ2-5|14|NA|NA
TGCGCCAGCAGCCAAGATCGGGTACAAGAGACCCAGTACTTC
CASSQDRVQETQYF
>TRBV7-9|TRBJ2-1|14|TRBD2|NA
TGTGCCAGCCGGGGGAGCGGGAGCTCCCATGAGCAGTTCTTC
CASRGSGSSHEQFF
>TRBV13|TRBJ2-1|18|TRBD2|NA
TGTGCCAGCAGCTTAAAGGGAGGGGCTAGCGGGAGCAACAATGAGCAGTTCTTC
CASSLKGGASGSNNEQFF
>TRBV19|TRBJ2-3|14|NA|NA
TGTGCCAGTATAGCAAGGGGCTCCACAGATACGCAGTATTTT
CASIARGSTDTQYF
>TRBV28|TRBJ2-5|15|TRBD1|few
TGTGCCAGCAGTTTCGGACAGGGGGCTGCAGAGACCCAGTACTTC
CASSFGQGAAETQYF
>TRBV27|TRBJ2-7|15|TRBD2|NA
TGTGCCAGCAGTCAAGGACTAGCGCTAGCCTATGAGCAGTACTTC
CASSQGLALAYEQYF
>TRBV7-2|TRBJ2-7|16|TRBD1|few
TGTGCCAGCAGCTACCCCTCCGGGACAGGGCTCTACGAGCAGTACTTC
CASSYPSGTGLYEQYF
>TRBV28|TRBJ1-2|12|NA|NA
TGTGCCAGCAGTTTAGGGACAACGCGCCTCGTATTC
CASSLGTTRLVF
>TRBV18|TRBJ2-2|15|TRBD1|NA
TGTGCCAGCTCAGCCCGGGACAGGGAAACCGGGGAGCTGTTTTTT
CASSARDRETGELFF
>TRBV4-3|TRBJ2-7|16|TRBD2|once
TGCGCCAGCAGCCCGGGACTAGCGGGAGGACCCTACGAGCAGTACTTC
CASSPGLAGGPYEQYF
>TRBV5-1|TRBJ2-7|15|TRBD1|NA
TGCGCCAGCAGCCTAAACCCAGGGGGCCCCTACGAGCAGTACTTC
CASSLNPGGPYEQYF
>TRBV19|TRBJ1-6|18|NA|NA
TGTGCCAGTAGTAGCTCCGGGACACACTCGTCTTGGAATTCACCCCTCCACTTT
CASSSSGTHSSWNSPLHF
>TRBV27|TRBJ1-4|15|NA|NA
TGTGCCAGCAGTTCCCGGCGGGGGCGGGTCGAAAAACTGTTTTTT
CASSSRRGRVEKLFF
>TRBV15|TRBJ1-2|17|TRBD1|NA
TGTGCCACCAGCAGAGATGAGTTGAGGGGGCCTGTCTATGGCTACACCTTC
CATSRDELRGPVYGYTF
>TRBV4-2|TRBJ2-3|15|NA|once
TGTGCCAGCAGCCACGCCAGCGGGAGCACAGATACGCAGTATTTT
CASSHASGSTDTQYF
>TRBV18|TRBJ2-3|15|TRBD2|NA
TGTGCCAGCTCACCAGGTAGCGGGGTCACAGATACGCAGTATTTT
CASSPGSGVTDTQYF
>TRBV27|TRBJ2-3|13|NA|NA
TGTGCCAGCGTTCCCACGGGAGCAGATACGCAGTATTTT
CASVPTGADTQYF
>TRBV9|TRBJ2-7|15|TRBD2|NA
TGTGCCAGCAGCCTAGGACTAGCGGCGTCCTACGAGCAGTACTTC
CASSLGLAASYEQYF
>TRBV9|TRBJ1-2|14|NA|NA
TGTGCCAGCAGCGTAGCCGGGGGGAGCTATGGCTACACCTTC
CASSVAGGSYGYTF
>TRBV7-2|TRBJ1-2|18|TRBD1|NA
TGTGCCAGCAGCCCGTCGGGCGGGACAGGGTCCCTTGGGTATGGCTACACCTTC
CASSPSGGTGSLGYGYTF
>TRBV7-7|TRBJ2-5|15|NA|few
TGTGCCAGCAGCTTAGTAGCCCCCTTTGTAGAGACCCAGTACTTC
CASSLVAPFVETQYF
>TRBV7-8|TRBJ2-3|15|TRBD2|NA
TGTGCCAGCAGCTATAGCGGGAGTAGGGCAGATACGCAGTATTTT
CASSYSGSRADTQYF
>TRBV7-6|TRBJ2-3|15|TRBD1|NA
TGTGCCAGCAGCTTAGAGACAGGGCGCACAGATACGCAGTATTTT
CASSLETGRTDTQYF
>TRBV5-1|TRBJ2-7|13|NA|once
TGCGCCAGCTCGGAGGGTACGGCCTCCGAGCAGTACTTC
CASSEGTASEQYF
>TRBV9|TRBJ2-7|14|NA|NA
TGTGCCAGCAGCGTTGGCAGGGACTCCTACGAGCAGTACTTC
CASSVGRDSYEQYF
>TRBV19|TRBJ1-5|14|NA|few
TGTGCCAGTAGTGTGGACAGTCTCAATCAGCCCCAGCATTTT
CASSVDSLNQPQHF
>TRBV10-3|TRBJ2-2|16|TRBD2|once
TGTGCCATCAACCGGGGGAGCGGGAGGGAAGCCGGGGAGCTGTTTTTT
CAINRGSGREAGELFF
>TRBV30|TRBJ2-4|19|TRBD1|NA
TGTGCCTGGAGTCCTGCTCCGGGACAGGGGGCCAAAGCCAAAAACATTCAGTACTTC
CAWSPAPGQGAKAKNIQYF
>TRBV10-1|TRBJ2-3|16|NA|NA
TGCGCCAGCAGGCTCGGGGGTCCCACTAGCACAGATACGCAGTATTTT
CASRLGGPTSTDTQYF
>TRBV6-6|TRBJ2-2|13|NA|NA
TGTGCCAGCAAGACAGGTTGGACCGGGGAGCTGTTTTTT
CASKTGWTGELFF
>TRBV7-6|TRBJ2-7|15|TRBD1|few
TGTGCCAGCAGTTCCCGGGACAGGGTATCCCACGAGCAGTACTTC
CASSSRDRVSHEQYF